This TCR beta chain was observed in a study of T cell responses to AZD1222 COVID-19 vaccine. Produced via immunoSEQ multiplex PCR; TCRdb's table is partial and in-frame only. This sample yields about 190,000 clones, of which almost 95% are seen a single time; roughly 1.4% belongs to the top ten. Deletions cut 6 bases from V and 0 bases from J, with 24 bases between. This CDR3 has 20 residues. In germline, CDR1 is KGHSH, CDR2 LQKENI. The sample here was peripheral blood, taken on day 0 of AZD1222 vaccination. The source of this sequence is an adult in good health. The chain joins TRBV18 to TRBJ1-6; maybe TRBD1 (6 bases). DNA of the CDR3: TGTGCCAGCTCGCCAACGAGTGGGGGCGCCGGTGGCTCCTATAATTCACCCCTCCACTTT. Its translation is CASSPTSGGAGGSYNSPLHF.